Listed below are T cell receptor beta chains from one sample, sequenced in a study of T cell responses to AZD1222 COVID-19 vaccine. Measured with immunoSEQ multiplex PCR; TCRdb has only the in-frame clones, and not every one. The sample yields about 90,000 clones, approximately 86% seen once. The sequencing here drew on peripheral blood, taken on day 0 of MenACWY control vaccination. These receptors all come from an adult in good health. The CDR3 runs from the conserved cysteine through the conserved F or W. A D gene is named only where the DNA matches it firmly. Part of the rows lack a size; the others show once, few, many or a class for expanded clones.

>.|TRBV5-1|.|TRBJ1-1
CASSLVQENTEAFF
TGCGCCAGCAGCTTGGTACAGGAGAACACTGAAGCTTTCTTT
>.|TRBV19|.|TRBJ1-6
CASRDIAGAYNSPLHF
TGTGCCAGTAGGGATATCGCCGGGGCCTATAATTCACCCCTCCACTTT
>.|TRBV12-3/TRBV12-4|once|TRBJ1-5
CASTKDTDQPQHF
TGTGCCAGCACTAAGGACACCGATCAGCCCCAGCATTTT
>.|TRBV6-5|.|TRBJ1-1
CASSLYGGDTEAFF
TGTGCCAGCAGTCTATACGGGGGGGACACTGAAGCTTTCTTT
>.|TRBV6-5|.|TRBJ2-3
CASSNLQGSDTQYF
TGTGCCAGCAGTAACCTTCAGGGTTCCGATACGCAGTATTTT
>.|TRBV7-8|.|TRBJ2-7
CASSLSRTPIYEQYF
TGTGCCAGCAGCTTATCCCGAACGCCCATCTACGAGCAGTACTTC
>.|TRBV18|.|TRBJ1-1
CASSPEVVNTEAFF
TGTGCCAGCTCACCGGAGGTGGTGAACACTGAAGCTTTCTTT
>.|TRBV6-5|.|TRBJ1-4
CASAVGRTNEKLFF
TGTGCCAGCGCGGTCGGACGGACGAATGAAAAACTGTTTTTT
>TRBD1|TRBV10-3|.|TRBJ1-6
CATGQVPSSYNSPLHF
TGTGCCACCGGACAGGTTCCGAGCTCCTATAATTCACCCCTCCACTTT
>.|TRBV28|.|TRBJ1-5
CASSPSLGNQPQHF
TGTGCCAGCAGCCCCTCCTTGGGCAATCAGCCCCAGCATTTT
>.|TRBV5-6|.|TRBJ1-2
CASSLTGRNYGYTF
TGTGCCAGCAGCTTAACGGGGCGAAACTATGGCTACACCTTC
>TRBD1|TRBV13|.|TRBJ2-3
CASSSARGRGTDTQYF
TGTGCCAGCAGCTCAGCGAGGGGGCGCGGCACAGATACGCAGTATTTT
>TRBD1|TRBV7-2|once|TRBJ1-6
CASSPGTGGSPLHF
TGTGCCAGCAGCCCCGGGACAGGGGGTTCACCCCTCCACTTT
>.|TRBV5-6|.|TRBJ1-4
CASSREREKLFF
TGTGCCAGCAGTCGTGAACGGGAAAAACTGTTTTTT
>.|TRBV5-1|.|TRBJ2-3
CASSLDRDTQYF
TGCGCCAGCAGCTTGGACAGGGATACGCAGTATTTT
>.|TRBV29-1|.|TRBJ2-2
CSAKLDQNPGELFF
TGCAGCGCGAAGTTGGATCAAAATCCCGGGGAGCTGTTTTTT